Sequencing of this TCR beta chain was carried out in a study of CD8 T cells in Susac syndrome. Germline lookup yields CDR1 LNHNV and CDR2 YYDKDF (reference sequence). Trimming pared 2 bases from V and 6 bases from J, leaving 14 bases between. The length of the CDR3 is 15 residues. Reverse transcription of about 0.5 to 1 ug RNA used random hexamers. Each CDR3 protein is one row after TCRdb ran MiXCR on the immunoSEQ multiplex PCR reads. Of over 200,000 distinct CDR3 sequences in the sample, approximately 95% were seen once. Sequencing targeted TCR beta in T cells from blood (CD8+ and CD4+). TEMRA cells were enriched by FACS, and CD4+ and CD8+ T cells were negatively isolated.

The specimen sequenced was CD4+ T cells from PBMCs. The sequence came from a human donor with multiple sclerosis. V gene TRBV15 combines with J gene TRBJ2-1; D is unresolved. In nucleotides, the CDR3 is TGTGCCACCAGCAGATCAACCTTAAACTCCAATGAGCAGTTCTTC. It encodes CATSRSTLNSNEQFF.